Listed below are T cell receptor beta chains from one sample, sequenced in a study of T cell responses to AZD1222 COVID-19 vaccine. TCRdb's table, derived via immunoSEQ multiplex PCR, lists solely in-frame clones and lacks some. This sample yields about 180,000 clones, of which around nine tenths are seen a single time; 2.6% belongs to the top ten. This specimen was peripheral blood, taken on day 0 of AZD1222 vaccination. These receptors came from an adult in good health. Both conserved end residues are part of each CDR3. D genes are given only for firm matches. Where a row states a size, it is once, few, many or the class of an expanded clone; other rows omit it.

>.|TRBV29-1|TRBJ2-7|.
CSVSDGYEQYF
TGCAGCGTTTCGGACGGCTACGAGCAGTACTTC
>TRBD2|TRBV24-1|TRBJ2-3|.
CATSAQGLAGDELGTQYF
TGTGCCACCAGTGCCCAAGGACTAGCGGGTGACGAATTGGGTACGCAGTATTTT
>.|TRBV7-9|TRBJ2-7|.
CASSLAQGPAYEQYF
TGTGCCAGCAGCTTAGCGCAGGGACCCGCCTACGAGCAGTACTTC
>.|TRBV7-8|TRBJ1-1|.
CASSLDSQMNTEAFF
TGTGCCAGCAGCTTAGACAGCCAGATGAACACTGAAGCTTTCTTT
>.|TRBV12-5|TRBJ1-1|few
CASGLYEGYTEAFF
TGTGCTAGTGGTTTGTATGAGGGTTACACTGAAGCTTTCTTT
>.|TRBV18|TRBJ1-2|.
CASSRGRGPGYTF
TGTGCCAGCTCAAGGGGCCGGGGGCCGGGCTACACCTTC
>.|TRBV15|TRBJ2-5|.
CATSRSMGGQETQYF
TGTGCCACCAGCAGATCAATGGGGGGTCAAGAGACCCAGTACTTC
>.|TRBV18|TRBJ1-6|.
CASSPPGGRLAPLHF
TGTGCCAGCTCACCACCAGGAGGTCGCCTGGCACCCCTCCACTTT
>.|TRBV7-9|TRBJ1-1|.
CASSLAGARGTEAFF
TGTGCCAGCAGCTTAGCGGGGGCTCGGGGCACTGAAGCTTTCTTT
>TRBD1|TRBV5-1|TRBJ1-6|.
CASSGDRGNYNSPLHF
TGCGCCAGCAGCGGTGACAGGGGGAATTATAATTCACCCCTCCACTTT
>TRBD1|TRBV6-5|TRBJ1-1|few
CASVDSRGRTEAFF
TGTGCCAGCGTCGACAGCAGGGGGAGGACTGAAGCTTTCTTT
>TRBD1|TRBV19|TRBJ2-3|.
CASSTSTGAGGDTQYF
TGTGCCAGTAGTACCTCTACAGGGGCCGGAGGAGATACGCAGTATTTT
>TRBD2|TRBV7-2|TRBJ2-2|.
CASRPAGSGGTGELFF
TGTGCCAGCAGGCCCGCGGGTAGCGGGGGCACCGGGGAGCTGTTTTTT
>.|TRBV7-6|TRBJ2-1|many
CASSLGVAGEQFF
TGTGCCAGCAGCTTAGGAGTTGCGGGTGAGCAGTTCTTC
>.|TRBV15|TRBJ1-4|.
CATSRVTGTNEKLFF
TGTGCCACCAGCAGAGTTACAGGGACTAATGAAAAACTGTTTTTT
>.|TRBV5-6|TRBJ1-2|.
CASSSATGDGYTF
TGTGCCAGCAGCTCCGCCACAGGTGATGGCTACACCTTC
>.|TRBV6-1|TRBJ1-5|.
CASSEGWVQPQHF
TGTGCCAGCAGTGAAGGTTGGGTCCAGCCCCAGCATTTT
>TRBD1|TRBV7-9|TRBJ1-1|.
CASSPTDRAITEAFF
TGTGCCAGCAGCCCCACGGACAGGGCAATAACTGAAGCTTTCTTT
>.|TRBV5-1|TRBJ2-7|.
CASSLPGTPGGEQYF
TGCGCCAGCAGCTTACCCGGGACTCCCGGAGGGGAGCAGTACTTC
>.|TRBV19|TRBJ1-5|.
CASSMTGTLGNNQPQHF
TGTGCCAGTAGTATGACCGGGACGCTCGGAAACAATCAGCCCCAGCATTTT
>.|TRBV29-1|TRBJ2-2|.
CSVGGAGRNTGELFF
TGCAGCGTTGGGGGGGCAGGGCGGAACACCGGGGAGCTGTTTTTT
>.|TRBV7-9|TRBJ1-5|.
CASSRGGGWSNQPQHF
TGTGCCAGCAGTCGTGGCGGGGGATGGAGCAATCAGCCCCAGCATTTT
>.|TRBV11-2|TRBJ2-7|few
CASSLGLSGSYEQYF
TGTGCCAGCAGCCTTGGATTGTCAGGGAGCTACGAGCAGTACTTC
>.|TRBV4-2|TRBJ1-1|.
CASSQDRNTEAFF
TGTGCCAGCAGCCAAGATAGGAACACTGAAGCTTTCTTT
>.|TRBV6-5|TRBJ2-7|once
CASRRAGPHYEQYF
TGTGCCAGCAGGCGTGCGGGTCCCCACTACGAGCAGTACTTC
>.|TRBV18|TRBJ2-5|.
CASSPRYGGPETQYF
TGTGCCAGCTCCCCCCGTTACGGGGGTCCGGAGACCCAGTACTTC
>.|TRBV3-1/TRBV3-2|TRBJ1-3|.
CASSQDVNGNTIYF
TGTGCCAGCAGCCAAGATGTGAATGGAAACACCATATATTTT
>TRBD1|TRBV25-1|TRBJ1-2|.
CASSEYTGADGYTF
TGTGCCAGCAGTGAATATACAGGGGCCGATGGCTACACCTTC
>TRBD1|TRBV15|TRBJ1-2|.
CATSRATGGYGYTF
TGTGCCACCAGCAGAGCGACAGGGGGCTATGGCTACACCTTC
>.|TRBV3-1/TRBV3-2|TRBJ2-5|.
CASSQDSGAYADRKETQYF
TGTGCCAGCAGCCAAGACTCGGGGGCGTATGCCGATCGGAAAGAGACCCAGTACTTC
>.|TRBV7-8|TRBJ1-3|.
CASSLRLIRGNTIYF
TGTGCCAGCAGCTTAAGGCTTATAAGGGGAAACACCATATATTTT